What follows are 3 T cell receptor beta chains derived from one specimen sequenced in a study of T cells in Graves' hyperthyroidism and ophthalmopathy. TCR beta CDR3 region amplification was performed from RNA transcripts. Initially, a first-round RT-PCR of the TCR CDR3 employed the HTBI primer set. TCRdb reprocessed the multiplex PCR reads with MiXCR, giving one entry per CDR3 protein. Counted here are some 510,000 distinct CDR3 sequences, roughly 46% occurring once; the ten biggest clones make up 8.2%. The sample was peripheral blood or thyroid tissue (not recorded which). Receptors originate from a woman younger than 30 with Graves' hyperthyroidism.

This clonotype occurred many times. J is TRBJ1-2 and V is TRBV24-1; 10 bases fit TRBD1. The CDR3 has 13 amino acids. The germline V gene has CDR1 KGHDR and CDR2 SFDVKD. With 9 bases clipped from V and 7 bases from J, the junction kept 7 bases outside the gene matches. Here the CDR3 DNA reads TGTGCCACCGAACGGGACAGGGGAACTGGCTACACCTTC. Protein sequence: CATERDRGTGYTF.

This clonotype showed up just a few times. V gene TRBV5-1 combines with J gene TRBJ2-7, with D perhaps matching TRBD2 (5 bases). CDR3 length: 12 residues. Germline CDR1 and CDR2: SGHRS and YFSETQ. Trimming shortened V by 4 bases and J by 7 bases, and 12 bases separated the two germline ends. The CDR3 DNA reads TGCGCCAGCAGCCTTACGGGATGGGAGCAGTACTTC. Its protein product is CASSLTGWEQYF.

This clonotype has a handful of counts. This chain connects TRBV29-1 to TRBJ1-1; D remains ambiguous. The germline V gene encodes CDR1 SQVTM and CDR2 ANQGSEA. This CDR3 has 11 residues. The CDR3 DNA is TGCAGTATGGGCACGAACACTGAAGCTTTCTTT. Residues: CSMGTNTEAFF. Drawing the rest from reference TRBV29-1 and TRBJ1-1, the complete variable domain is SAVISQKPSRDICQRGTSLTIQCQVDSQVTMMFWYRQQPGQSLTLIATANQGSEATYESGFVIDKFPISRPNLTFSTLTVSNMSPEDSSIYLCSMGTNTEAFFGQGTRLTVV.